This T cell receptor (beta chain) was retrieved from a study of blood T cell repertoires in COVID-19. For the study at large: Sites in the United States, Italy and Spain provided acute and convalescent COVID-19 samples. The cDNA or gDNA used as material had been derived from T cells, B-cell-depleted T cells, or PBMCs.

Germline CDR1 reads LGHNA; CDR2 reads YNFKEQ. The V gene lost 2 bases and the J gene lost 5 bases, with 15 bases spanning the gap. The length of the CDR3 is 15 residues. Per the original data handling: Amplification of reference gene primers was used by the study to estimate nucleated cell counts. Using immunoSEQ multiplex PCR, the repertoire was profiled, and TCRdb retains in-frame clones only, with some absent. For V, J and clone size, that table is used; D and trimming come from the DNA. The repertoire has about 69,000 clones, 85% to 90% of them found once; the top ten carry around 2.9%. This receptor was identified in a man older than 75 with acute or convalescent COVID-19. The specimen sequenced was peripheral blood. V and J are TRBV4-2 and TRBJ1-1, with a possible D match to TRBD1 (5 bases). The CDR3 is CASSQMAGGGTEAFF. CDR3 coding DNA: TGTGCCAGCAGCCAAATGGCGGGGGGAGGGACTGAAGCTTTCTTT.